The rows below give T cell receptor beta chains drawn from one sample of a study of blood T cell repertoires in COVID-19. Libraries were prepared by immunoSEQ multiplex PCR; TCRdb keeps only in-frame clonotypes and omits some of them. This table holds some 150,000 clones, more than 80% found once. Sequencing was done on a sample of peripheral blood. Receptor source: a woman aged 60-70 years with active COVID-19. CDR3s include the opening cysteine and the closing phenylalanine or tryptophan. D genes are given only for firm matches. Where a row states a size, it is once, few, many or the class of an expanded clone; other rows omit it.

18	TRBV19	NA	TRBJ1-4	NA	CASSSWGFTGSANEKLFF	TGTGCCAGTAGTTCCTGGGGGTTTACAGGGTCGGCTAATGAAAAACTGTTTTTT
12	TRBV7-9	NA	TRBJ2-1	NA	CASNRPINEQFF	TGTGCCAGCAACAGACCGATCAATGAGCAGTTCTTC
16	TRBV5-6	NA	TRBJ2-1	NA	CASSLFQTGGYNEQFF	TGTGCCAGCAGCTTGTTTCAAACCGGGGGTTACAATGAGCAGTTCTTC
16	TRBV4-1	NA	TRBJ2-7	NA	CASSQGRLSVLDEQYF	TGCGCCAGCAGCCAAGGGAGACTATCCGTTCTAGACGAGCAGTACTTC
18	TRBV28	TRBD2	TRBJ2-1	NA	CASSLNRVGTSSYNEQFF	TGTGCCAGCAGTTTAAATAGAGTCGGGACTAGCTCCTACAATGAGCAGTTCTTC
14	TRBV7-9	TRBD1	TRBJ1-2	NA	CASSLEQGEYGYTF	TGTGCCAGCAGCTTAGAGCAGGGGGAGTATGGCTACACCTTC
17	TRBV30	NA	TRBJ2-3	NA	CAWSVTGLESYTDTQYF	TGTGCCTGGAGTGTAACAGGGCTAGAGTCGTACACAGATACGCAGTATTTT
14	TRBV7-9	TRBD1	TRBJ2-1	NA	CASSVRTGGNEQFF	TGTGCCAGCAGCGTAAGGACAGGGGGAAATGAGCAGTTCTTC
16	TRBV24-1	NA	TRBJ2-1	NA	CATSDGGGLVHNEQFF	TGTGCCACCAGTGATGGAGGGGGCTTGGTCCACAATGAGCAGTTCTTC
14	TRBV2	TRBD1	TRBJ2-1	NA	CASRYGTGINEQFF	TGTGCCAGCAGATACGGGACAGGGATCAATGAGCAGTTCTTC
15	TRBV2	NA	TRBJ2-6	NA	CASLQGYSGANVLTF	TGTGCCAGCCTCCAGGGGTACTCTGGGGCCAACGTCCTGACTTTC
13	TRBV7-3	NA	TRBJ2-3	NA	CASSFTRADTQYF	TGTGCCAGCAGCTTCACTAGGGCAGATACGCAGTATTTT
14	TRBV7-2	NA	TRBJ1-4	once	CASSLAASNEKLFF	TGTGCCAGCAGCTTGGCAGCGAGTAATGAAAAACTGTTTTTT
18	TRBV28	TRBD1	TRBJ2-3	NA	CASSFEGAASVQTDTQYF	TGTGCCAGCAGTTTTGAGGGGGCCGCGTCCGTCCAGACAGATACGCAGTATTTT
15	TRBV4-2	TRBD1	TRBJ1-2	NA	CASSQDVDRGYGYTF	TGTGCCAGCAGCCAAGATGTGGACAGGGGATATGGCTACACCTTC
14	TRBV19	NA	TRBJ2-2	NA	CASSSHKNTGELFF	TGTGCCAGTAGTAGCCACAAGAACACCGGGGAGCTGTTTTTT
16	TRBV5-1	NA	TRBJ1-6	NA	CASSLVPSSYNSPLHF	TGCGCCAGCAGCTTGGTTCCCAGCTCCTATAATTCACCCCTCCACTTT
17	TRBV18	TRBD1	TRBJ2-2	NA	CASSPTRDRGYAGELFF	TGTGCCAGCTCACCTACACGGGACAGGGGTTACGCCGGGGAGCTGTTTTTT
16	TRBV6-6	NA	TRBJ2-3	NA	CASSYSGQGDTDTQYF	TGTGCCAGCAGTTACTCGGGCCAGGGTGACACAGATACGCAGTATTTT
13	TRBV6-2/TRBV6-3	NA	TRBJ2-2	NA	CASSPGEYGELFF	TGTGCCAGCAGCCCAGGGGAATACGGGGAGCTGTTTTTT
17	TRBV18	TRBD1	TRBJ1-3	NA	CASSPVTGEGSGNTIYF	TGTGCCAGCTCACCAGTGACAGGGGAAGGTTCTGGAAACACCATATATTTT
19	TRBV5-1	TRBD2	TRBJ2-7	once	CASSLRNPSGRIMSYEQYF	TGCGCCAGCAGCTTGCGGAATCCTAGCGGGAGGATTATGTCCTACGAGCAGTACTTC
16	TRBV7-8	NA	TRBJ2-1	NA	CASSRDTLVAGNEQFF	TGTGCCAGCAGCCGTGATACTCTGGTGGCGGGGAATGAGCAGTTCTTC
13	TRBV6-5	NA	TRBJ1-1	NA	CATGQVSYTEAFF	TGTGCCACGGGACAAGTGTCATACACTGAAGCTTTCTTT
17	TRBV6-1	TRBD2	TRBJ2-3	NA	CASSEVTSGRAADTQYF	TGTGCCAGCAGTGAAGTGACTAGCGGGAGGGCGGCAGATACGCAGTATTTT
15	TRBV7-2	NA	TRBJ2-7	NA	CASSVSRRYPYEQYF	TGTGCCAGCAGCGTTAGTCGAAGATACCCCTACGAGCAGTACTTC
15	TRBV7-9	TRBD2	TRBJ2-7	NA	CASSLGAGGPGEQYF	TGTGCCAGCAGCTTAGGAGCGGGAGGGCCCGGCGAGCAGTACTTC
15	TRBV6-5	NA	TRBJ2-1	NA	CASSQTGTSYNEQFF	TGTGCCAGCAGTCAAACAGGGACGAGCTACAATGAGCAGTTCTTC
13	TRBV28	NA	TRBJ1-3	few	CASGRGSGNTIYF	TGTGCCAGCGGAAGGGGATCTGGAAACACCATATATTTT
15	TRBV7-2	TRBD2	TRBJ2-1	NA	CASSPRTSARRGQFF	TGTGCCAGCAGCCCCAGGACTAGCGCCAGAAGGGGGCAGTTCTTC
15	TRBV6-2/TRBV6-3	TRBD2	TRBJ2-7	NA	CASRYLAGAYNEQYF	TGTGCCAGCAGATACCTAGCGGGAGCCTATAACGAGCAGTACTTC
14	TRBV19	TRBD2	TRBJ2-7	NA	CASSNQREGYEQYF	TGTGCCAGTAGTAACCAGCGGGAGGGCTACGAGCAGTACTTC
14	TRBV5-4	TRBD2	TRBJ2-3	NA	CASSQGTSGNTQYF	TGTGCCAGCTCGCAGGGGACTAGCGGGAATACGCAGTATTTT
17	TRBV20-1	TRBD2	TRBJ2-7	NA	CSASRELAAKFIYEQYF	TGCAGTGCTAGTAGGGAACTAGCGGCTAAGTTCATCTACGAGCAGTACTTC
15	TRBV2	TRBD1	TRBJ1-5	NA	CASRGQGAVNQPQHF	TGTGCCAGTAGGGGTCAGGGGGCGGTGAATCAGCCCCAGCATTTT
16	TRBV27	TRBD1	TRBJ2-3	NA	CASAQVGTGSTDTQYF	TGTGCCAGCGCCCAGGTAGGGACAGGGAGCACAGATACGCAGTATTTT
16	TRBV3-1/TRBV3-2	TRBD2	TRBJ2-7	NA	CASSQVSSSGPYEQYF	TGTGCCAGCAGCCAAGTTTCGTCTAGCGGTCCCTACGAGCAGTACTTC
20	TRBV12-5	TRBD2	TRBJ2-1	NA	CASGSAGTRVGPGSYNEQFF	TGTGCTAGTGGTTCGGCCGGGACTAGGGTTGGCCCAGGCTCCTACAATGAGCAGTTCTTC
18	TRBV19	TRBD2	TRBJ2-7	NA	CASSTLAGGSPPYEEQYF	TGTGCCAGTAGTACCCTAGCGGGAGGAAGTCCCCCTTACGAAGAGCAGTACTTC
15	TRBV5-4	TRBD1	TRBJ1-1	NA	CASSLPDRGGIEAFF	TGTGCCAGCAGCTTACCCGACAGGGGGGGCATTGAAGCTTTCTTT
13	TRBV2	NA	TRBJ1-2	NA	CASSVDSTYGYTF	TGTGCCAGCAGTGTGGACAGTACCTATGGCTACACCTTC